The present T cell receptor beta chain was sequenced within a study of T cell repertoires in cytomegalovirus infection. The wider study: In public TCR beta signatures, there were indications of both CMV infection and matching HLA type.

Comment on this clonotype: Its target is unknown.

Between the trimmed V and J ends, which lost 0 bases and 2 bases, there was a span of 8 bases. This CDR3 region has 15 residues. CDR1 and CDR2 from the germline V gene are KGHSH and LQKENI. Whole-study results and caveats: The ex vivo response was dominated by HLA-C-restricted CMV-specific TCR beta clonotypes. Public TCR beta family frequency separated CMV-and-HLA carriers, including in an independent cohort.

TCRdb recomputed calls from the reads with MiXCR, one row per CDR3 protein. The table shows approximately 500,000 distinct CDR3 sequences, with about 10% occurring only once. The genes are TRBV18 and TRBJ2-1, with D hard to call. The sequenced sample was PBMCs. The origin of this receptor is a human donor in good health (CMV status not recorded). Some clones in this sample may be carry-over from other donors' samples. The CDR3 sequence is CASSPPIRAYNEQFF. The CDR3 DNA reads TGTGCCAGCTCACCACCGATCCGGGCCTACAATGAGCAGTTCTTC.